This is a list of T cell receptor beta chains from one sample in a study of cytomegalovirus exposure and HLA in healthy donors. Repertoires were generated with immunoSEQ multiplex PCR, while TCRdb's copy carries only in-frame clones and drops some. The table lists hundreds of thousands of clones, roughly 88% of them singletons. Sequencing was carried out using PBMCs. The receptors stem from a boy younger than 10 in good health and CMV-seronegative. Both conserved end residues are part of each CDR3. A D gene is named only where the DNA matches it firmly. Part of the rows lack a size; the others show once, few, many or a class for expanded clones.

TRBD2,-,TRBV6-1,TRBJ2-5,14,CASRAAGGPETQYF,TGTGCCAGCAGGGCGGCGGGGGGGCCAGAGACCCAGTACTTC
TRBD1,-,TRBV7-8,TRBJ1-2,16,CASSFEAGGSNYGYTF,TGTGCCAGCAGCTTTGAGGCAGGGGGTTCGAACTATGGCTACACCTTC
-,-,TRBV6-5,TRBJ1-2,15,CASSYYQEVNYGYTF,TGTGCCAGCAGTTACTATCAGGAGGTTAACTATGGCTACACCTTC
TRBD1,-,TRBV6-1,TRBJ1-5,14,CASRDRDNNQPQHF,TGTGCCAGCAGGGACAGGGATAACAATCAGCCCCAGCATTTT
TRBD2,-,TRBV7-8,TRBJ2-2,19,CASSLGLAGGPRNTGELFF,TGTGCCAGCAGCTTAGGCCTAGCGGGAGGCCCCCGGAACACCGGGGAGCTGTTTTTT
TRBD1,-,TRBV30,TRBJ1-1,13,CAWAWDRATEAFF,TGTGCCTGGGCTTGGGACAGGGCCACTGAAGCTTTCTTT
-,-,TRBV30,TRBJ1-2,13,CAWSVSAGAGYTF,TGTGCCTGGAGTGTATCCGCGGGGGCTGGCTACACCTTC
-,-,TRBV4-2,TRBJ2-3,15,CASSQGPGDTDTQYF,TGTGCCAGCAGCCAAGGGCCAGGGGACACAGATACGCAGTATTTT
-,-,TRBV6-1,TRBJ2-3,14,CASSEASHIDTQYF,TGTGCCAGCAGTGAAGCTAGCCACATCGATACGCAGTATTTT
-,once,TRBV30,TRBJ1-2,13,CAWSVGWRGGYTF,TGTGCCTGGAGTGTAGGATGGAGGGGTGGCTACACCTTC
TRBD1,-,TRBV7-2,TRBJ1-1,14,CASSWDSLNTEALF,TGTGCCAGCAGCTGGGACAGCTTGAACACTGAAGCTCTCTTT
-,once,TRBV12-2,TRBJ2-7,16,CASRLVFLGSRYEQYF,TGTGCAAGTCGCTTAGTTTTTCTCGGGAGTCGGTACGAGCAGTACTTC
-,-,TRBV9,TRBJ2-1,16,CASSVTKSGPATEQFF,TGTGCCAGCAGCGTAACCAAGAGCGGCCCCGCCACTGAGCAGTTCTTC
TRBD1,few,TRBV5-1,TRBJ1-1,15,CASSPRDRVNTEAFF,TGCGCCAGCAGCCCCCGGGACAGAGTTAACACTGAAGCTTTCTTT
-,-,TRBV4-1,TRBJ2-7,15,CASSPGVATQHEQYF,TGCGCCAGCAGCCCAGGGGTTGCGACGCAGCACGAGCAGTACTTC
TRBD1,-,TRBV5-6,TRBJ2-5,14,CASSPGTGALTQYF,TGTGCCAGCAGCCCCGGGACAGGGGCCTTGACCCAGTACTTC
-,-,TRBV6-6,TRBJ1-2,10,CASSRLGYTF,TGTGCCAGCAGCAGGCTGGGCTACACCTTC
-,-,TRBV11-2,TRBJ2-7,14,CASSQVGGATEQYF,TGTGCCAGCAGCCAGGTTGGGGGGGCCACCGAGCAGTACTTC
-,-,TRBV2,TRBJ2-7,14,CASSGSGLHYEQYF,TGCGCCAGCAGTGGGTCGGGACTCCACTACGAGCAGTACTTC
-,-,TRBV19,TRBJ1-4,14,CASSITGTNEKLFF,TGTGCCAGTAGTATTACAGGGACTAATGAAAAACTGTTTTTT
TRBD2,-,TRBV9,TRBJ2-3,18,CASSVGPELAEHTDTQYF,TGTGCCAGCAGCGTAGGACCAGAACTAGCGGAGCACACAGATACGCAGTATTTT
TRBD1,-,TRBV7-9,TRBJ2-5,16,CASSPDRGGYQETQYF,TGTGCCAGCAGCCCGGACAGGGGAGGGTACCAAGAGACCCAGTACTTC
-,-,TRBV6-6,TRBJ1-2,13,CASSPGSNCGYTF,TGTGCCAGCAGCCCAGGGTCTAATTGTGGCTACACCTTC
TRBD1,-,TRBV27,TRBJ2-7,16,CASAGQGARGPGEQYF,TGTGCCAGCGCGGGACAGGGGGCGAGAGGGCCAGGCGAGCAGTACTTC
-,-,TRBV5-1,TRBJ2-1,15,CASSWGVGDLNEQFF,TGCGCCAGCAGCTGGGGGGTAGGGGATTTGAATGAGCAGTTCTTC
TRBD1,-,TRBV5-6,TRBJ2-7,15,CASTNSRTGGDEQYF,TGTGCCAGCACCAACTCACGGACAGGGGGGGATGAGCAGTACTTC
-,once,TRBV19,TRBJ2-7,12,CASAGTFYEQYF,TGTGCCAGTGCGGGAACATTCTACGAGCAGTACTTC
-,-,TRBV6-6,TRBJ2-1,12,CASSVSDNEQFF,TGTGCCAGCAGTGTTTCGGACAATGAGCAGTTCTTC
-,-,TRBV6-5,TRBJ1-4,14,CASSSQGWDEKLFF,TGTGCCAGCAGTTCACAGGGTTGGGATGAAAAACTGTTTTTT
-,once,TRBV4-2,TRBJ2-1,12,CASSHLEVEQFF,TGTGCCAGCAGCCACCTCGAGGTTGAGCAGTTCTTC
-,-,TRBV30,TRBJ2-1,10,CAFLANEQFF,TGTGCCTTCCTAGCGAATGAGCAGTTCTTC
TRBD2,-,TRBV14,TRBJ2-1,17,CASSQDLSGGTYNEQFF,TGTGCCAGCAGCCAAGATCTGAGCGGGGGGACCTACAATGAGCAGTTCTTC
-,-,TRBV6-4,TRBJ1-1,14,CASGDGRENTEAFF,TGTGCCAGCGGAGATGGACGGGAGAACACTGAAGCTTTCTTT
TRBD2,-,TRBV6-1,TRBJ2-7,14,CASSEEGGPYEQYF,TGTGCCAGCAGTGAAGAGGGAGGGCCCTACGAGCAGTACTTC
-,-,TRBV7-8,TRBJ1-1,14,CASSLAAMNTEAFF,TGTGCCAGCAGCTTAGCAGCTATGAACACTGAAGCTTTCTTT
TRBD1,once,TRBV18,TRBJ2-7,13,CASARDRAYEQYF,TGTGCCAGCGCGAGGGACAGGGCCTACGAGCAGTACTTC
-,-,TRBV13,TRBJ2-6,17,CASTTGGGFLGANVLTF,TGTGCCAGCACTACAGGTGGCGGCTTCTTGGGGGCCAACGTCCTGACTTTC
TRBD1,-,TRBV7-9,TRBJ1-2,17,CASSSLDRDLWLGGYTF,TGTGCCAGCAGCTCGTTGGACAGGGACCTATGGCTGGGGGGCTACACCTTC